This entry describes one T cell receptor beta chain. The sample is drawn from a study of blood T cell repertoires in COVID-19. Sequencing was performed with immunoSEQ multiplex PCR; in TCRdb, only in-frame clones are kept and a portion is missing. This table holds roughly 290,000 clones, about 83% found once. After removal of 4 bases from V and 2 bases from J, the junction contained 7 bases not matched to a gene. CDR3 length equals 15 residues. Looked up from germline, CDR1 is LNHNV and CDR2 is YYDKDF (reference sequence). Cohort 3 recovery required two negative PCRs, clearance, or symptom resolution.

This receptor was taken from a middle-aged woman who had recovered from COVID-19. This chain joins TRBV15 and TRBJ2-7, with 8 bases fitting TRBD1. Sample: PBMCs or T cells enriched from blood (not recorded which). The CDR3 protein is CATSTSQGGPYEQYF. CDR3 bases: TGTGCCACCAGCACCTCACAGGGGGGTCCCTACGAGCAGTACTTC.